This T cell receptor (beta chain) was retrieved from a study of OX40 agonist ivuxolimab in advanced cancers. General notes on the study: The costimulatory receptor OX40 (CD134) was targeted by ivuxolimab, a fully human IgG2 agonistic monoclonal antibody. Intravenous ivuxolimab was administered to patients every 2 weeks at six dose levels: 0.01, 0.1, 0.3, 1.5, 3 and 10 mg/kg. Of the roughly 50 dose-escalation patients, hepatocellular carcinoma was present in some 19, melanoma in some 15, renal cell carcinoma in 9 and head and neck cancer in 9. A male proportion of approximately 83% and a mean age of approximately 62 years, ranging from 23 to 79, were recorded for the dose-escalation cohort. Prior anti-PD-1, anti-PD-L1 or anti-CTLA-4 therapy was permitted, and approximately 39% of dose-escalation patients had received checkpoint inhibitors. Three dose-escalation patients achieved partial responses, one with hepatocellular carcinoma and two with cutaneous melanoma. Peripheral TCRbeta sequencing aimed to test whether ivuxolimab altered TCR sequence diversity and caused clonal T-cell expansion. The paper reports the monotherapy dose-escalation portion (N = 52 patients) of the phase I ivuxolimab trial.

The trial excluded patients who had a history of autoimmune disease or who were on systemic immunosuppression. In every dose cohort, peripheral blood was drawn for TCR sequencing at baseline, cycle 4 day 1, and cycle 7 day 1. Samples were obtained from an open-label, multicenter, first-in-human phase I dose-escalation trial of ivuxolimab. Adults with locally advanced or metastatic head and neck squamous cell, hepatocellular, melanoma or renal cell carcinoma were enrolled in the trial. Before TCR sequencing, CD4+ and CD8+ T cells were separately sorted from peripheral blood. To note about this clone: The antigen it recognizes is unknown. No much larger clone is present one base from it, and per-base qualities are unavailable.

Genomic DNA was extracted from sorted cells for sequencing of the TCRbeta CDR3 region. TCRbeta CDR3 regions were sequenced using the immunoSEQ Assay. TCRdb limited this immuneACCESS table to in-frame rearrangements with V and J called. A share of clones is missing; checked studies link under half to unresolved V genes, and the rest is unexplained. This sample gives 35,000 to 50,000 clones in total; 88% of them show up just once. Roughly 1.1% of the sample goes to the ten largest clones. Findings and caveats that apply to the study as a whole: The antigen specificity of the peripheral T cells that underwent clonal expansion was not determined. Low levels of normalized T-cell clonal expansion were also seen in some nonresponding patients. Partial responders in the 0.1-3.0 mg/kg groups had among the lowest normalized peripheral clonal expansion, especially among CD8+ T cells. At doses from 0.1 to 3.0 mg/kg, clonal expansion was seen in both CD4+ and CD8+ blood T cells between baseline and week 6. After ivuxolimab, expanded clones were on average more numerous among CD8+ T cells than among CD4+ T cells.

The source of this sequence is an adult with an advanced solid tumor such as melanoma, head and neck, liver or kidney cancer. The sample in question was CD4+ or CD8+ T cells sorted from blood, obtained in a trial of the OX40 agonist ivuxolimab.

In nucleotide form, the sequence is TGTGCCAGCAACCCCGGGACAGGGGTGAATGAGCAGTTCTTC. Its protein reads: CASNPGTGVNEQFF. Recombination joined TRBV7-2 with TRBJ2-1; TRBD1 lines up with 10 middle nucleotides. At the junction V is shortened by 7 bases and J by 7 bases; bases outside the gene matches: 7. In the germline V gene, CDR1 corresponds to SGHTA and CDR2 to FQGNSA. The CDR3 covers 14 residues, taking in both the cysteine and the phenylalanine. The kept DNA is CDR3 alone, 42 bases in frame from the first base.